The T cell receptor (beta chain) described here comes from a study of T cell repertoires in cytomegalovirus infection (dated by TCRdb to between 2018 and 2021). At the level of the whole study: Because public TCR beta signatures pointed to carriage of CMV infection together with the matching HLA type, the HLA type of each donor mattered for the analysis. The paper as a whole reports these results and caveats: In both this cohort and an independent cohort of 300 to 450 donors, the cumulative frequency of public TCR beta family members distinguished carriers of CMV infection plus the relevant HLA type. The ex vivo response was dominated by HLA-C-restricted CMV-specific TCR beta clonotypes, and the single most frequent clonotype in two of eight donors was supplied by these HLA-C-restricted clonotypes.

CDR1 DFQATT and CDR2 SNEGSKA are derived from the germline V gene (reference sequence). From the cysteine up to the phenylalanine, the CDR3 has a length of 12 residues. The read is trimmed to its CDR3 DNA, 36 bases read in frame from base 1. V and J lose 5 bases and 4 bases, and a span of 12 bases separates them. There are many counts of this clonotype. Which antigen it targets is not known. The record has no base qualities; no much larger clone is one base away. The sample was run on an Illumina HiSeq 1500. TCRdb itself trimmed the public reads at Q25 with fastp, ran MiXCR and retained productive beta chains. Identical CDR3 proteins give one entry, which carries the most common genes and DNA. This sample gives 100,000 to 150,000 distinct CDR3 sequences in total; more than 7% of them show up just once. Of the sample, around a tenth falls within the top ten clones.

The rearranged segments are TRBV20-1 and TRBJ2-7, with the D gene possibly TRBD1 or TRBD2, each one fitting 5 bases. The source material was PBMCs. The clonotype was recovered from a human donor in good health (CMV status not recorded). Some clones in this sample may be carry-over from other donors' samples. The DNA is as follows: TGCAGTGCTTCCCGGGACGGATACGAGCAGTACTTC. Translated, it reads CSASRDGYEQYF.